The 3 T cell receptor beta chains below were found in one sample sequenced in a study of shared clonotypes between healthy human individuals. TCRdb keeps only in-frame clones here, not all; method: immunoSEQ multiplex PCR. The table includes 1,500,000 or so clones, roughly 95% detected once. Specimen: naive CD4+ T cells sorted from blood. Subset meaning: CD45RA+ positively selected. All receptors come from a man under 40 in good health.

The chain links TRBV10-3 to TRBJ1-1; possibly TRBD1 for D (6 bases). CDR1 is ENHRY and CDR2 is SYGVKD in the germline V gene. This CDR3 comprises 15 residues. The V and J ends lost 0 bases and 5 bases respectively, with 13 bases between them. CDR3 loop: CAISESGGARTEAFF. The CDR3 nucleotides read TGTGCCATCAGTGAGTCAGGGGGGGCGAGAACTGAAGCTTTCTTT.

The count of this clone is one. The V gene is TRBV7-9, the J gene TRBJ2-5; D is unclear. The length of the CDR3 is 14 residues. V lost 5 bases to trimming and J lost 4 bases, with 14 bases between them. CDR1 is SEHNR and CDR2 is FQNEAQ in the germline V gene (reference sequence). In DNA form, the CDR3 reads TGTGCCAGCAGCCTAGAGGTTATCAGAGAGACCCAGTACTTC. This gives the protein CASSLEVIRETQYF. Combining the CDR3 with reference TRBV7-9 and TRBJ2-5 gives the whole variable domain DTGVSQNPRHKITKRGQNVTFRCDPISEHNRLYWYRQTLGQGPEFLTYFQNEAQLEKSRLLSDRFSAERPKGSFSTLEIQRTEQGDSAMYLCASSLEVIRETQYFGPGTRLLVL.

This chain joins TRBV7-2 and TRBJ2-7; tentative D call: TRBD2 (6 bases). CDR1 SGHTA and CDR2 FQGNSA come from the germline V gene. This CDR3 is 13 amino acids long. Trimming cost V 5 bases and J 6 bases, with 14 bases left between them. This CDR3 reads CASSRGLRSEQYF. The CDR3, as DNA: TGTGCCAGCAGCAGGGGACTTAGATCCGAGCAGTACTTC.